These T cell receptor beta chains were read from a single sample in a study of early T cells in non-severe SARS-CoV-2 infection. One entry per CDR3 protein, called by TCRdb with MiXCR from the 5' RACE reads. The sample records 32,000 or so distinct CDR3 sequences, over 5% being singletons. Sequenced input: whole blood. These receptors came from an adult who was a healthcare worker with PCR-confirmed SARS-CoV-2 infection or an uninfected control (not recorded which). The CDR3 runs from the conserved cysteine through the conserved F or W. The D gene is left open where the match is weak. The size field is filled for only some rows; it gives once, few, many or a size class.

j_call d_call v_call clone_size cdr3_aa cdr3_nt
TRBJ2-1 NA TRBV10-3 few CAISLSGFSYNEQFF TGTGCCATCAGTCTTTCAGGGTTCTCCTACAATGAGCAGTTCTTC
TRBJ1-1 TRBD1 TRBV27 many CASSLGQATEAFF TGTGCCAGCAGTTTGGGACAGGCCACTGAAGCTTTCTTT
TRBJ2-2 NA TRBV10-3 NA CATCDSSTGELFF TGTGCCACTTGCGACAGTTCCACCGGGGAGCTGTTTTTT
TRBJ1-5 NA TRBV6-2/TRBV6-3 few CASRTGLSNQPQHF TGTGCCAGCAGAACAGGGCTGAGCAATCAGCCCCAGCATTTT
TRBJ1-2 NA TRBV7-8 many CASSLARGEGSEGYTF TGTGCCAGCAGCTTAGCGCGCGGGGAGGGATCGGAGGGCTACACCTTC
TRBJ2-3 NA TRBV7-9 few CASSFGTTDTQYF TGTGCCAGCAGCTTCGGGACCACAGATACGCAGTATTTT
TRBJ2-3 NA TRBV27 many CASSRRSPDTQYF TGTGCCAGCAGTCGCCGTAGTCCAGATACGCAGTATTTT
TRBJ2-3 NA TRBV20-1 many CSARDTARTDTQYF TGCAGTGCTAGAGATACTGCGCGCACAGATACGCAGTATTTT
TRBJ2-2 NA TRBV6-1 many CATHYGANTGELFF TGTGCCACCCATTACGGCGCGAACACCGGGGAGCTGTTTTTT
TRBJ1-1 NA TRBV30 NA CAWRHGLYPTEAFF TGTGCCTGGAGGCACGGACTCTACCCGACTGAAGCTTTCTTT
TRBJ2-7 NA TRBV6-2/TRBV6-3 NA CASSSITVSYEQYF TGTGCCAGCAGTTCGATAACAGTCTCCTACGAGCAGTACTTC
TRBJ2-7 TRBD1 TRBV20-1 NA CSARDFWTGVSDEQYF TGCAGTGCTAGAGATTTTTGGACAGGGGTTTCCGATGAGCAGTACTTC
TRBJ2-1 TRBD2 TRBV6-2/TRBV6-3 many CASSRERDYYNEQFF TGTGCCAGCAGTCGAGAGCGGGACTACTACAATGAGCAGTTCTTC
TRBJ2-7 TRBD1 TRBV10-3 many CAITIGTGYEQYF TGTGCCATCACGATCGGGACAGGCTACGAGCAGTACTTC
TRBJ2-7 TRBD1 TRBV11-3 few CASSRGTGLYEQYF TGTGCCAGCAGCCGCGGGACAGGACTCTACGAGCAGTACTTC
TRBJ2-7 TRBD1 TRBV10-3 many CATGGNTYEQYF TGTGCGACAGGGGGGAATACCTACGAGCAGTACTTC
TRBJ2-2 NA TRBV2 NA CASLLGSYTGELFF TGTGCCAGCCTCCTCGGGAGTTACACCGGGGAGCTGTTTTTT
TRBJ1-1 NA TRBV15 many CATSREVGNTEAFF TGTGCCACCAGCAGAGAGGTTGGGAACACTGAAGCTTTCTTT
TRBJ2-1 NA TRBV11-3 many CASGDGHNEQFF TGTGCCAGCGGTGACGGACACAATGAGCAGTTCTTC
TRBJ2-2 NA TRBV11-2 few CASSLELMEALNTGELFF TGTGCCAGCAGCTTAGAACTTATGGAGGCTTTGAACACCGGGGAGCTGTTTTTT
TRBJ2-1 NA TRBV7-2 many CASSLVGSGHNEQFF TGTGCCAGCAGCTTAGTGGGTAGCGGCCACAATGAGCAGTTCTTC
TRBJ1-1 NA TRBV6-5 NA CASSYSRVSTEAFF TGTGCCAGCAGTTACTCGCGCGTGAGCACTGAAGCTTTCTTT
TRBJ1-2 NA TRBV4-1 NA CASTTGQQNYGYTF TGCGCCAGCACCACAGGACAGCAGAACTATGGCTACACCTTC
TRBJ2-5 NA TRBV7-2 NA CASSLSSTQYF TGTGCCAGCAGCTTAAGCTCGACCCAGTACTTC
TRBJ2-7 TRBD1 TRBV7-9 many CASSLDYRTGGKYEQYF TGTGCCAGCAGCTTAGACTATAGGACAGGGGGCAAGTACGAGCAGTACTTC
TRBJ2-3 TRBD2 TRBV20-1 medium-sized CSARSGLAGGITDTQYF TGCAGTGCTAGATCAGGACTAGCGGGAGGGATCACAGATACGCAGTATTTT
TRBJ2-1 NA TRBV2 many CASSEVGAWNEQFF TGTGCCAGCAGTGAAGTGGGAGCGTGGAATGAGCAGTTCTTC
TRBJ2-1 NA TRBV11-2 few CASSPRGRTYNEQFF TGTGCCAGCAGCCCCCGCGGGCGGACCTACAATGAGCAGTTCTTC
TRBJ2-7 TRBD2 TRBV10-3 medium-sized CAISSGTSGRGGEQYF TGTGCCATCAGTTCCGGGACTAGTGGTCGAGGAGGCGAGCAGTACTTC
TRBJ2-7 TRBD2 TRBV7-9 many CASSPTPSGRVYEQYF TGTGCCAGCAGCCCTACCCCGAGCGGGAGAGTATACGAGCAGTACTTC
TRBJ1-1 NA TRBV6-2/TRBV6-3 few CASSPRAAEAFF TGTGCCAGCAGTCCTCGGGCAGCTGAAGCTTTCTTT
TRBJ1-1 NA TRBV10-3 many CAISDSRDGREAFF TGTGCCATCAGTGATTCCCGGGACGGGCGAGAGGCTTTCTTT
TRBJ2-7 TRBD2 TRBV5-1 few CASSSGTSGTGRAYEQYF TGCGCCAGCAGCTCGGGGACTAGCGGGACCGGACGGGCCTACGAGCAGTACTTC
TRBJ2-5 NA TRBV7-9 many CASSRDQKTQYF TGTGCCAGCAGCCGGGACCAAAAGACCCAGTACTTC
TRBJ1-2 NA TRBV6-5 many CAAGGRDGYTF TGTGCCGCTGGGGGTAGAGATGGCTACACCTTC
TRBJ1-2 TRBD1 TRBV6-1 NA CASNWDRGYNYGYTF TGTGCCAGCAACTGGGACAGGGGTTATAACTATGGCTACACCTTC
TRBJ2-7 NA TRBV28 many CASSLWDSPTYEQYF TGTGCCAGCAGTTTATGGGACAGCCCGACCTACGAGCAGTACTTC
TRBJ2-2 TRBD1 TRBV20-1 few CSARDSGTGGYSAGELFF TGCAGTGCTAGAGATTCTGGGACAGGCGGTTATTCGGCCGGGGAGCTGTTTTTT
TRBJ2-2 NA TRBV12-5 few CASGLDGELFF TGTGCTAGTGGTTTGGACGGGGAGCTGTTTTTT
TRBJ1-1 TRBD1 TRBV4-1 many CASSQITGQSTEAFF TGCGCCAGCAGCCAAATTACGGGACAGTCCACTGAAGCTTTCTTT
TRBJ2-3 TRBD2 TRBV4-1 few CASSQDLAGGGDTQYF TGCGCCAGCAGCCAAGATCTAGCGGGAGGAGGGGATACGCAGTATTTT
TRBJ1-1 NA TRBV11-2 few CASSLRAPSEAFF TGTGCCAGCAGCCTAAGGGCCCCCTCTGAAGCTTTCTTT
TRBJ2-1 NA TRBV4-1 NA CASSQEPGMAYNEQFF TGCGCCAGCAGCCAAGAGCCCGGGATGGCCTACAATGAGCAGTTCTTC
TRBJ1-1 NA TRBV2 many CASRARGGTEAFF TGTGCCAGCAGGGCACGGGGGGGCACTGAAGCTTTCTTT
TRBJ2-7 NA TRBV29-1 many CSVGPSYEQYF TGCAGCGTTGGGCCCTCCTACGAGCAGTACTTC
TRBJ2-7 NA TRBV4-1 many CASSQDQTGRRYEQYF TGCGCCAGCAGCCAAGATCAGACAGGAAGGCGGTACGAGCAGTACTTC
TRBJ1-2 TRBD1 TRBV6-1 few CASRSGQFYGYTF TGTGCCAGCAGATCGGGACAGTTCTATGGCTACACCTTC
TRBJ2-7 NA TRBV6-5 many CASSYRRAEGEQYF TGTGCCAGCAGTTACCGCCGCGCCGAGGGCGAGCAGTACTTC
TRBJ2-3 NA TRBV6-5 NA CASSYSDTQYF TGTGCCAGCAGTTACTCAGATACGCAGTATTTT
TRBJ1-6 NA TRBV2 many CASSENGQNSPLHF TGTGCCAGCAGTGAAAATGGGCAGAATTCACCCCTCCACTTT
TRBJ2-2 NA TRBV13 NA CASSLGLNTGELFF TGTGCCAGCAGCCTCGGACTTAACACCGGGGAGCTGTTTTTT
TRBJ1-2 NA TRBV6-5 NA CASHESSISEGGYTF TGTGCCAGCCACGAATCGTCTATCTCCGAGGGTGGCTACACCTTC